Listed here is a single T cell receptor (beta chain). Its antigen is not known. This sample is part of a study of early stage breast cancer tumors. The study's findings and limits: Tumors had about 2.5-fold higher T cell density and higher clonality than adjacent normal breast tissue.

Sequenced by immunoSEQ multiplex PCR; TCRdb stores in-frame clones only, minus some. This table has more than 13,000 clones, 70% to 80% appearing once. CDR1 and CDR2 from the germline V gene are SGDLS and YYNGEE. Trimming removed 7 bases from V and 4 bases from J, with 17 bases in between. The CDR3 is 14 residues long. V usage is TRBV9 and J usage is TRBJ1-2, with unresolved D. Input material: normal breast tissue next to the tumor. The sequence came from a person aged 50-59 years with breast cancer. The CDR3: CASGRAKNLYGYTF. DNA of the CDR3: TGTGCCAGCGGCAGAGCGAAAAACCTCTATGGCTACACCTTC.